This TCR beta chain originates from a study of OX40 agonist ivuxolimab in advanced cancers. CDR1 MNHEY and CDR2 SMNVEV come from the germline V gene (reference sequence). The ends were cut back, 3 bases at V and 3 bases at J, with 16 bases in the middle. The CDR3 totals 16 residues. Repertoires were generated with immunoSEQ multiplex PCR, while TCRdb's copy carries only in-frame clones and drops some. The data contain about 74,000 clones, about 89% of them singletons. The sample consisted of CD4+ or CD8+ T cells sorted from blood, taken in a trial of the OX40 agonist ivuxolimab. This chain connects TRBV27 to TRBJ2-3; possible D gene TRBD2, 6 bases. The TCR originated in an adult with an advanced solid tumor such as melanoma, head and neck, liver or kidney cancer. This CDR3 reads CASSFLREEETDTQYF. As DNA, the CDR3 is TGTGCCAGCAGTTTTTTGCGGGAAGAGGAGACAGATACGCAGTATTTT.